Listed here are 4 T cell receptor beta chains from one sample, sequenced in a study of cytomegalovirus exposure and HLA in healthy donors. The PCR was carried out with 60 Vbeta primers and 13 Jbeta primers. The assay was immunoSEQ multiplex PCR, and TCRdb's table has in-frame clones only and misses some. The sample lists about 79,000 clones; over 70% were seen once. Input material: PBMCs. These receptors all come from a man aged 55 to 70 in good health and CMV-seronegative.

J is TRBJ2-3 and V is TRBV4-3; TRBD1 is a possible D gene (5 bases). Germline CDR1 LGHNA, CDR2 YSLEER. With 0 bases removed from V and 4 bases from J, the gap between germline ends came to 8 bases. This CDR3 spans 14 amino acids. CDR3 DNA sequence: TGCGCCAGCAGCCAAGATGGGGCCCCAGATACGCAGTATTTT. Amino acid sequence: CASSQDGAPDTQYF.

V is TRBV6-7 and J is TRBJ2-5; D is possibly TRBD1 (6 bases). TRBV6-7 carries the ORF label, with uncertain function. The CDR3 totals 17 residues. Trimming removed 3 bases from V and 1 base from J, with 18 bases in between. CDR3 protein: CASSYRPPGHRQETQYF. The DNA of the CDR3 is TGTGCCAGCAGTTATAGACCGCCGGGACACCGCCAAGAGACCCAGTACTTC.

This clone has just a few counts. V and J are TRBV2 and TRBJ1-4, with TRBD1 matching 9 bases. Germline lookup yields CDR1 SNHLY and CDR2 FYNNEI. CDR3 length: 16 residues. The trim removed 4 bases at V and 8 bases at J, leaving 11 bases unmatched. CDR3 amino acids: CASSGGTGRRIEKLFF. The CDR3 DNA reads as TGTGCCAGCAGTGGGGGGACAGGGCGGCGTATCGAAAAACTGTTTTTT.

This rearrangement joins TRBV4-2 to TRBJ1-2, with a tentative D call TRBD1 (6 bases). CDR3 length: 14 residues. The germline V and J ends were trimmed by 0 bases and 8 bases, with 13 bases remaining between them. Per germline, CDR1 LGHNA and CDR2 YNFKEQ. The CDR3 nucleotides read TGTGCCAGCAGCCAAGAGCAGGGGTCGGGGGGCTACACCTTC. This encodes CASSQEQGSGGYTF.